What follows are 25 T cell receptor beta chains derived from one specimen sequenced in a study of TIL therapy for anti-PD-1-resistant metastatic lung cancer. Sequencing used immunoSEQ v3. Assay: immunoSEQ multiplex PCR; the TCRdb copy retains only in-frame clones and omits some. The sample yields more than 15,000 clones, 80% to 90% seen once. Time point indicated: pre-treatment sample, taken before nivolumab and TIL therapy. Sequences were derived from blood, sampled at baseline. These receptors were taken from a person between 30 and 79 years old with non-small cell lung cancer.

This clone has just a few counts. The V call is TRBV18, the J call TRBJ2-5; D is ambiguous. The length of the CDR3 is 12 residues. CDR1 and CDR2 (germline): KGHSH, LQKENI. The V end lost 4 bases, the J end lost 2 bases, and 5 bases lay between the germline ends. As DNA, the CDR3 is TGTGCCAGCTCACTAAGACAAGAGACCCAGTACTTC. It is translated as CASSLRQETQYF.

The chain has TRBV6-5 and TRBJ1-2, with D possibly being TRBD1 (5 bases). CDR1 is MNHEY, CDR2 SVGAGI, per germline. The CDR3 contains 13 residues. V shed 4 bases and J shed 11 bases, with 17 bases lying between them. CDR3 amino acids: CASSSGSGSSYTF. The CDR3 region has the DNA TGTGCCAGCAGTTCGGGGTCAGGGAGTTCTTACACCTTC.

This sequence joins TRBV19 and TRBJ2-1, with D tentatively TRBD1 or TRBD2 (5 bases each). Germline V lookup: CDR1 LNHDA, CDR2 SQIVND (reference sequence). The CDR3 is 16 residues long. The V gene lost 1 base and the J gene lost 2 bases, with 12 bases spanning the gap. CDR3 in DNA: TGTGCCAGTAGTATAGGCCGGGACGGACCCTACAATGAGCAGTTCTTC. Protein sequence: CASSIGRDGPYNEQFF.

In the case of this clone: In the same sample, other DNA sequences code for this CDR3. This chain links TRBV18 with TRBJ2-1; 9 bases map to TRBD2. V lost 6 bases to trimming and J lost 5 bases; unmatched junction nucleotides: 2. In germline, CDR1 is KGHSH, CDR2 LQKENI. The CDR3 runs 13 residues. CDR3 in amino acids: CASSSSGNNEQFF. The CDR3 coding sequence is TGTGCCAGCTCCTCTAGCGGGAACAATGAGCAGTTCTTC.

The chain carries TRBV6-6 and TRBJ2-7; D may be TRBD1 or TRBD2 (7 bases each). Germline lookup yields CDR1 MNHNY and CDR2 SVGAGI (reference sequence). CDR3 size: 14 residues. The V gene lost 5 bases and the J gene lost 2 bases, with 13 bases spanning the gap. The CDR3 sequence is CASSREGATYEQYF. The CDR3 DNA is TGTGCCAGCAGTAGGGAGGGGGCAACCTACGAGCAGTACTTC.

This chain connects TRBV15 to TRBJ2-6, with D uncertain. The length of the CDR3 is 16 residues. Germline V gene data show CDR1 as LNHNV and CDR2 as YYDKDF (reference sequence). V gave up 1 base and J gave up 4 bases, with 11 bases separating them. The CDR3 sequence: CATSRGDHAGANVLTF. The CDR3 coding sequence is TGTGCCACCAGCAGAGGGGATCACGCCGGGGCCAACGTCCTGACTTTC.

The chain recombines TRBV6-1 with TRBJ2-4; D may be TRBD1 (5 bases). Trimming pared 3 bases from V and 0 bases from J, leaving 9 bases between. The CDR3 has 15 residues. In germline, CDR1 is MNHNS, CDR2 SASEGT. The DNA of the CDR3 is TGTGCCAGCAGTGATGGACACCTAGCCAAAAACATTCAGTACTTC. Protein sequence: CASSDGHLAKNIQYF.

CDR3 sequence reads: CAWSVRGETQYF. The CDR3 DNA is TGTGCCTGGAGTGTGAGGGGTGAGACCCAGTACTTC. This chain connects TRBV30 to TRBJ2-5; D may match TRBD1 or TRBD2 (5 bases each). The CDR3 sequence is 12 residues long. Germline loops: CDR1 GTSNPN, CDR2 SVGIG (reference sequence). Between the trimmed V and J ends, which lost 0 bases and 5 bases, there was a span of 7 bases.

This chain connects TRBV27 to TRBJ1-3; 7 bases align to TRBD1. The length of the CDR3 is 13 residues. V gave up 5 bases and J gave up 4 bases; unmatched junction bases: 2. Germline assignment: CDR1 MNHEY and CDR2 SMNVEV (reference sequence). DNA of the CDR3: TGTGCCAGCAGTCCGGACAGGGGAAACACCATATATTTT. This gives the protein CASSPDRGNTIYF.

This chain uses TRBV5-4 with TRBJ2-5; 7 bases map to TRBD2. Trimming removed 4 bases from V and 4 bases from J; junction bases left unmatched: 7. Germline V gene data show CDR1 as SGHNT and CDR2 as YYREEE (reference sequence). The CDR3 contains 14 residues. CDR3 bases: TGTGCCAGCAGCCCCGGGGGGAGCGGAGAGACCCAGTACTTC. This translates into CASSPGGSGETQYF.

V usage is TRBV29-1 and J usage is TRBJ1-2; D is undetermined. Germline values: CDR1 SQVTM, CDR2 ANQGSEA. This CDR3 region has 11 residues. V lost 5 bases and J 8 bases, leaving 12 bases between the germline ends. CDR3: CSVRSGHGYTF. DNA for the CDR3: TGCAGCGTTCGGTCCGGCCACGGCTACACCTTC.

The rearrangement joins TRBV5-4 to TRBJ2-1; 7 bases map to TRBD2. Germline V gene sequence: CDR1 SGHNT, CDR2 YYREEE (reference sequence). The length of the CDR3 is 17 residues. J gave up 5 bases and V 1 base, and 12 bases lay outside the gene matches. In DNA, the CDR3 is TGTGCCAGCAGCTTGTCCCTACTGAGCGGGATAAACAATGAGCAGTTCTTC. Protein sequence: CASSLSLLSGINNEQFF.

This chain uses TRBV12-5 with TRBJ1-1; D unresolved. V was trimmed by 2 bases and J by 3 bases, leaving 16 bases between them. This CDR3 comprises 16 residues. CDR1 is LGHNT, CDR2 FRNRAP, per germline. CDR3 DNA: TGTGCTAGTGGTTTGACCAGAGGACCTCGGGACACTGAAGCTTTCTTT. Protein: CASGLTRGPRDTEAFF.

The chain combines TRBV6-1 with TRBJ1-6, with no clear D. CDR1 and CDR2 (germline): MNHNS, SASEGT. This CDR3 has 12 residues. V lost 7 bases to trimming and J lost 9 bases, with 10 bases between them. CDR3 amino acids: CASNKGSSPLHF. The CDR3 DNA reads TGTGCCAGCAACAAAGGGAGTTCACCCCTCCACTTT.

The gene calls are TRBV28 and TRBJ2-3; D remains unclear. Between the trimmed V and J ends, which lost 2 bases and 0 bases, there was a span of 9 bases. CDR1 MDHEN and CDR2 SYDVKM come from the germline V gene. This CDR3 region has 15 residues. The CDR3 loop is CASSLRPRSTDTQYF. The CDR3 DNA sequence: TGTGCCAGCAGTTTACGCCCGAGGAGCACAGATACGCAGTATTTT.

The chain employs TRBV7-3 and TRBJ2-5; 7 bases line up with TRBD1. The junction had 14 bases not matched to a gene; V was cut back by 5 bases and J by 5 bases. Germline V gene sequence: CDR1 SGHTA, CDR2 FQGTGA. The CDR3 is made up of 16 amino acids. CDR3 amino acids: CASSPTRDSPRETQYF. CDR3 DNA: TGTGCCAGCAGCCCAACTCGGGACAGCCCAAGGGAGACCCAGTACTTC.

This chain connects TRBV28 to TRBJ2-2; 8 bases line up with TRBD1. Trimming cost V 6 bases and J 5 bases; bases outside gene matches: 5. The CDR3 is 14 residues long. Germline V lookup: CDR1 MDHEN, CDR2 SYDVKM. The CDR3 coding sequence is TGTGCCAGCAGGAGGACAGGGAGTACCGGGGAGCTGTTTTTT. Amino acids: CASRRTGSTGELFF.

This chain connects TRBV6-5 to TRBJ1-3; 8 bases are a match to TRBD1. The ends lost 6 bases at V and 3 bases at J; junction bases unmatched: 7. The CDR3 is 15 residues long. Germline V gene lookup returns CDR1 MNHEY and CDR2 SVGAGI. DNA for the CDR3: TGTGCCAGCAGCTTACAGGGGGGGGGTGGAAACACCATATATTTT. This translates into CASSLQGGGGNTIYF.

This chain connects TRBV5-1 to TRBJ2-2; 8 nucleotides match TRBD1. CDR1 SGHRS and CDR2 YFSETQ come from the germline V gene. V was clipped by 4 bases and J by 0 bases; unmatched bases: 2. This CDR3 comprises 15 residues. The CDR3 DNA reads TGCGCCAGCAGCCCGACAGGGGCGAACACCGGGGAGCTGTTTTTT. It encodes CASSPTGANTGELFF.

The chain couples TRBV7-2 to TRBJ2-7; tentatively, D is TRBD2 (7 bases). The CDR3 is made up of 15 amino acids. The V gene's germline CDR1 is SGHTA and CDR2 FQGNSA. Deletions cut 5 bases from V and 0 bases from J, with 14 bases between. The CDR3 DNA reads TGTGCCAGCAGCGGGGGGGCTAGCAGCTCCTACGAGCAGTACTTC. Its protein is CASSGGASSSYEQYF.

This clone was counted a single time. The chain recombines TRBV29-1 with TRBJ1-5; D remains unclear. The ends were cut back, 1 base at V and 6 bases at J, with 10 bases in the middle. The V gene's germline CDR1 is SQVTM and CDR2 ANQGSEA. The CDR3 sequence is 13 residues long. The CDR3 spells CSVEATEGQPQHF. The CDR3 nucleotides are TGCAGCGTTGAAGCTACGGAGGGTCAGCCCCAGCATTTT.

The chain joins TRBV10-3 to TRBJ1-1, with D perhaps matching TRBD1 (6 bases). V lost 8 bases and J lost 1, with 11 bases in between. This CDR3 spans 13 amino acids. The germline CDR1 and CDR2 sequences are ENHRY and SYGVKD. The CDR3 region is CAIAGGANTEAFF. In DNA, the CDR3 is TGTGCCATCGCGGGGGGCGCGAACACTGAAGCTTTCTTT.

The chain carries TRBV6-5 and TRBJ2-7; D may be TRBD2 (6 bases). V was cut by 6 bases and J by 7 bases, with 13 bases left in between. The CDR3 runs 12 residues. The germline CDR1 and CDR2 sequences are MNHEY and SVGAGI. The CDR3 nucleotides read TGTGCCAGCAGCACGCGGGACGGTGAGCAGTACTTC. Its translation is CASSTRDGEQYF.

This chain joins TRBV28 and TRBJ2-7; 9 nucleotides line up with TRBD1. V dropped 2 bases and J dropped 6; count of bases not matched to a gene: 5. From germline, CDR1 is MDHEN and CDR2 SYDVKM. This CDR3 has 14 residues. The CDR3 sequence is CASSLPQGAFEQYF. DNA for the CDR3: TGTGCCAGCAGTTTACCACAGGGGGCGTTCGAGCAGTACTTC.

This chain links TRBV6-5 with TRBJ2-2; D may be TRBD2 (5 bases). From germline, CDR1 is MNHEY and CDR2 SVGAGI. The CDR3 length is 13 residues. V was shortened by 6 bases and J by 7 bases, with 12 bases between the two germline ends. Here the CDR3 DNA reads TGTGCCAGCAGACTAGGTCTGGTCGGGGAGCTGTTTTTT. Translation: CASRLGLVGELFF.